The 32 T cell receptor beta chains given below trace back to one sample, sequenced in a study of shared clonotypes between healthy human individuals. The data were produced by immunoSEQ multiplex PCR, yet TCRdb's version contains in-frame clones alone and is incomplete. This table has millions of clones, 90% to 95% appearing once. Sequenced sample: naive CD4+ T cells sorted from blood. The subset here: CD45RA+ positively selected. Receptor source: a young man in good health.

The gene calls are TRBV10-3 and TRBJ2-2; D gene unclear. Trimming pared 2 bases from V and 3 bases from J, leaving 7 bases between. This CDR3 spans 14 amino acids. Germline loops: CDR1 ENHRY, CDR2 SYGVKD. The CDR3: CAISEVADTGELFF. The CDR3 bases are TGTGCCATCAGTGAGGTGGCTGACACCGGGGAGCTGTTTTTT.

The chain carries TRBV19 and TRBJ2-2, with a weak D call TRBD2 (6 bases). The V end was cut by 4 bases, the J end by 0 bases, with 12 bases between. Germline assignment: CDR1 LNHDA and CDR2 SQIVND (reference sequence). The CDR3 totals 16 residues. CDR3 sequence reads: CASSRGEVPNTGELFF. The CDR3 DNA reads TGTGCCAGTAGTAGAGGGGAGGTTCCGAACACCGGGGAGCTGTTTTTT.

The rearrangement uses TRBV5-1 and TRBJ1-3, with 8 bases matching TRBD1. The CDR3 is 17 amino acids. Trimming removed 3 bases from V and 0 bases from J; junction bases left unmatched: 8. Germline V lookup: CDR1 SGHRS, CDR2 YFSETQ. CDR3 DNA sequence: TGCGCCAGCAGCTACCGACGGGACAGGAGCTCTGGAAACACCATATATTTT. Translated, it gives CASSYRRDRSSGNTIYF.

The rearrangement links TRBV6-6 to TRBJ2-5; 9 bases are a match to TRBD1. CDR1 and CDR2 from the germline V gene are MNHNY and SVGAGI (reference sequence). The ends lost 8 bases at V and 5 bases at J; junction bases unmatched: 12. This CDR3 is 15 amino acids long. The CDR3 nucleotides read TGTGCCAGCCGAACCACAGGGGGCACGGCGGAGACCCAGTACTTC. Its translation is CASRTTGGTAETQYF.

This chain links TRBV10-1 with TRBJ2-2; 14 nucleotides align to TRBD2. Trimming cost V 3 bases and J 3 bases; bases outside gene matches: 15. In germline, CDR1 is WNHNN, CDR2 SYGVQD (reference sequence). This CDR3 is built from 21 residues. The CDR3 loop is CASSDAGLAGERVWDTGELFF. CDR3 DNA sequence: TGCGCCAGCAGTGACGCGGGACTAGCGGGAGAAAGGGTTTGGGACACCGGGGAGCTGTTTTTT.

The rearrangement links TRBV6-5 to TRBJ2-7; TRBD2 agrees at 14 bases. Trimming took 2 bases from V and 7 from J; bases not matched to a gene: 7. Germline lookup yields CDR1 MNHEY and CDR2 SVGAGI. This CDR3 has 16 residues. The CDR3 region is CASSYGGTSGSWEQYF. CDR3 nucleotide sequence: TGTGCCAGCAGTTACGGGGGGACTAGCGGGAGTTGGGAGCAGTACTTC.

This chain connects TRBV6-1 to TRBJ1-2, with D hard to call. This CDR3 region has 13 residues. Trimming shortened V by 1 base and J by 4 bases, and 7 bases separated the two germline ends. The germline CDR1 and CDR2 sequences are MNHNS and SASEGT. The CDR3 loop is CASSEVAGYGYTF. CDR3 bases: TGTGCCAGCAGTGAAGTGGCGGGCTATGGCTACACCTTC.

This chain joins TRBV7-9 and TRBJ2-1; D not resolved. The length of the CDR3 is 13 residues. Trimming removed 4 bases at V and 6 bases at J, with 10 bases between. Looked up from germline, CDR1 is SEHNR and CDR2 is FQNEAQ (reference sequence). The DNA of the CDR3 is TGTGCCAGCAGCTCCCGTGGGGTCAATGAGCAGTTCTTC. Its protein product is CASSSRGVNEQFF.

This clone was seen a single time. V gene TRBV6-5 combines with J gene TRBJ2-7; possible D gene TRBD1, 5 bases. Per germline, CDR1 MNHEY and CDR2 SVGAGI. V was shortened by 0 bases and J by 3 bases, with 15 bases between the two germline ends. CDR3 length: 16 residues. CDR3 protein: CASSYSAGLINYEQYF. CDR3 nucleotide sequence: TGTGCCAGCAGTTACTCGGCAGGGCTCATCAACTACGAGCAGTACTTC.

A remark on this clone: The sample carries other DNA sequences with the same CDR3. V is TRBV27 and J is TRBJ1-2; a possible D gene is TRBD1 (5 bases). The V end was cut by 5 bases, the J end by 4 bases, with 8 bases between. Germline CDR1 is MNHEY and CDR2 is SMNVEV (reference sequence). The CDR3 sequence is 12 residues long. Here the CDR3 DNA reads TGTGCCAGCAGTCGGGGGGGCTATGGCTACACCTTC. Amino acids: CASSRGGYGYTF.

This chain connects TRBV2 to TRBJ1-1, with no clear D. Trimming pared 3 bases from V and 0 bases from J, leaving 11 bases between. Germline lookup yields CDR1 SNHLY and CDR2 FYNNEI. CDR3 size: 15 residues. The chain's CDR3 is CASSEAQDLNTEAFF. CDR3 bases: TGTGCCAGCAGTGAGGCGCAGGACTTGAACACTGAAGCTTTCTTT.

V and J are TRBV6-6 and TRBJ2-1, with a tentative D call TRBD1 (5 bases). The germline V gene encodes CDR1 MNHNY and CDR2 SVGAGI (reference sequence). The CDR3 is 13 amino acids. V was trimmed by 4 bases and J by 9 bases, leaving 13 bases between them. The CDR3 bases are TGTGCCAGCAGTTTGGGTTCAGGGATTGAGCAGTTCTTC. Its protein product is CASSLGSGIEQFF.

This sequence joins TRBV30 and TRBJ1-4; no clear D. Germline values: CDR1 GTSNPN, CDR2 SVGIG (reference sequence). The CDR3 sequence is 13 residues long. V lost 0 bases to trimming and J lost 7 bases, with 9 bases between them. This CDR3 reads CAWSVEPGEKLFF. The CDR3 DNA is TGTGCCTGGAGTGTTGAGCCGGGTGAAAAACTGTTTTTT. The variable domain in full, completed from reference TRBV30 and TRBJ1-4, reads SQTIHQWPATLVQPVGSPLSLECTVEGTSNPNLYWYRQAAGRGLQLLFYSVGIGQISSEVPQNLSASRPQDRQFILSSKKLLLSDSGFYLCAWSVEPGEKLFFGSGTQLSVL.

The rearrangement uses TRBV4-3 and TRBJ2-1, with 7 positions matching TRBD1. The junction had 7 bases not matched to a gene; V was cut back by 2 bases and J by 6 bases. Germline V gene data show CDR1 as LGHNA and CDR2 as YSLEER. The CDR3 is 15 amino acids. The CDR3 DNA reads as TGCGCCAGCAGCCAACTATCAACAGGGGTCAATGAGCAGTTCTTC. This gives the protein CASSQLSTGVNEQFF.

The V and J genes are TRBV7-3 and TRBJ2-1; 7 bases fit TRBD1. CDR1 is SGHTA and CDR2 is FQGTGA in the germline V gene. V dropped 6 bases and J dropped 0; count of bases not matched to a gene: 5. CDR3 length: 15 residues. The CDR3: CASRLTGSSYNEQFF. The DNA of the CDR3 is TGTGCCAGCAGACTGACAGGGAGCTCCTACAATGAGCAGTTCTTC.

The gene calls are TRBV5-1 and TRBJ1-6, with D perhaps TRBD1 (5 bases). CDR3 length: 13 residues. The germline gives CDR1 SGHRS, CDR2 YFSETQ. Trimming took off 2 bases at V and 10 bases at J, with 10 bases between the two ends. The CDR3 coding sequence is TGCGCCAGCAGCTTATCAGGGAGATCACCCCTCCACTTT. Its translation is CASSLSGRSPLHF.

On this clone: This clone may be a read error of a much larger clone one base away. At the DNA level, this CDR3 is encoded by other sequences in the same sample as well. The gene calls are TRBV18 and TRBJ1-1; the D gene is possibly TRBD1 (5 bases). Trimming cost V 1 base and J 4 bases, with 7 bases left between them. Per the germline V gene, CDR1 is KGHSH and CDR2 is LQKENI. The CDR3 runs to 13 residues. CDR3 coding DNA: TGTGCCAGCTCACCACAGGGGAGCACTGAAGCTTTCTTT. This sequence encodes CASSPQGSTEAFF.

The V call is TRBV5-4, the J call TRBJ2-7; 12 nucleotides match TRBD2. This CDR3 has 18 residues. After removal of 3 bases from V and 2 bases from J, the junction contained 12 bases not matched to a gene. Per the germline V gene, CDR1 is SGHNT and CDR2 is YYREEE (reference sequence). The CDR3 region is CASSSSPSGGVITYEQYF. Here the CDR3 DNA reads TGTGCCAGCAGCTCGTCTCCTAGCGGGGGGGTTATCACCTACGAGCAGTACTTC.

The chain employs TRBV6-1 and TRBJ2-7; unclear D gene. The CDR3 consists of 14 residues. CDR1 is MNHNS and CDR2 is SASEGT in the germline V gene. The V and J ends lost 1 base and 2 bases respectively, with 9 bases between them. CDR3 residues: CASSEGSHPYEQYF. The CDR3 DNA follows: TGTGCCAGCAGTGAAGGATCGCATCCCTACGAGCAGTACTTC.

For the CDR3, the DNA is TGTGCCAGCCGAGAGTCGGGCGAGCAGTACTTC. Translation gives CASRESGEQYF. V is TRBV6-6 and J is TRBJ2-7, with unresolved D. Germline-derived CDR1 and CDR2 are MNHNY and SVGAGI (reference sequence). The V end lost 8 bases, the J end lost 6 bases, and 11 bases lay between the germline ends. The CDR3 has 11 amino acids.

V usage is TRBV28 and J usage is TRBJ2-3; D possibly corresponds to TRBD2 (6 bases). CDR1 is MDHEN and CDR2 is SYDVKM in the germline V gene. V dropped 6 bases and J dropped 1 base, with 14 bases sitting between them. There are 15 residues in the CDR3. CDR3 sequence reads: CASRTSPGGTDTQYF. The CDR3 bases are TGTGCCAGCAGGACTTCTCCGGGGGGCACAGATACGCAGTATTTT.

The genes are TRBV4-3 and TRBJ2-2; TRBD1 matches 9 bases. The V gene end was trimmed by 4 bases and the J gene end by 4 bases; junction bases not matched to a gene: 7. The CDR3 is 16 amino acids. Germline V gives CDR1 LGHNA, CDR2 YSLEER. This CDR3 reads CASSPGQGLSTGELFF. CDR3 in DNA: TGCGCCAGCAGCCCAGGACAGGGGTTAAGCACCGGGGAGCTGTTTTTT.

This chain connects TRBV5-3 to TRBJ2-5; 8 bases are a match to TRBD1. TRBV5-3 is annotated as an ORF whose role is uncertain. Unmatched junction bases numbered 6, after V lost 0 bases and J lost 5 bases. This CDR3 contains 15 residues. CDR3 protein: CARSLDQGAGETQYF. The CDR3 nucleotides are TGTGCCAGAAGCTTGGACCAGGGGGCTGGGGAGACCCAGTACTTC.

The sample holds one count of this clone. The chain recombines TRBV7-8 with TRBJ2-7; 8 nucleotides align to TRBD1. Unmatched junction bases numbered 9, after V lost 6 bases and J lost 5 bases. Germline CDR1 and CDR2: SGHVS and FQNEAQ. This CDR3 is 14 amino acids long. In nucleotides, the CDR3 is TGTGCCAGCAGGGGCCGGGACAGGACCCACGAGCAGTACTTC. Amino acid sequence: CASRGRDRTHEQYF.

The rearrangement uses TRBV28 and TRBJ2-2, with 10 positions matching TRBD1. Germline V CDR1 and CDR2: MDHEN, SYDVKM. With V trimmed by 10 bases and J by 5 bases, 10 bases remained unmatched. This CDR3 is built from 15 residues. CDR3 nucleotides: TGTGCCACCAGACAGGGACAGGGGAGAACCGGGGAGCTGTTTTTT. Its translation: CATRQGQGRTGELFF. The full variable domain, its missing parts supplied by reference TRBV28 and TRBJ2-2, is DVKVTQSSRYLVKRTGEKVFLECVQDMDHENMFWYRQDPGLGLRLIYFSYDVKMKEKGDIPEGYSVSREKKERFSLILESASTNQTSMYLCATRQGQGRTGELFFGEGSRLTVL.

Comments on this clone: The sample contains more than one DNA sequence encoding this CDR3. The chain links TRBV2 to TRBJ1-5; D is ambiguous. Germline CDR1 reads SNHLY; CDR2 reads FYNNEI. This CDR3 has 14 residues. Trimming removed 3 bases at V and 0 bases at J, with 6 bases between. The CDR3 protein is CASSDLYSNQPQHF. In nucleotides, the CDR3 is TGTGCCAGCAGTGATCTCTATAGCAATCAGCCCCAGCATTTT.

V is TRBV10-2 and J is TRBJ2-4, with 11 bases identical to TRBD2. This CDR3 region has 17 residues. With 8 bases clipped from V and 2 bases from J, the junction kept 11 bases outside the gene matches. The V gene's germline CDR1 is WSHSY and CDR2 SAAADI. This CDR3 is CASLRGGLADSKNIQYF. CDR3 DNA: TGCGCCAGCCTGCGCGGGGGACTAGCGGATTCCAAAAACATTCAGTACTTC.

The chain joins TRBV1 to TRBJ2-6; the table gives TRBD2 as D, unverified against the DNA. TRBV1 is termed a pseudogene. There are 17 residues in the CDR3. The DNA for the CDR3 is TGCACCAGCAGGTTAGCCTGTTTGTGCACTCGGGCCAACGTCCTGACTTTC. Its translation is CTSRLACLCTRANVLTF.

The V and J genes are TRBV18 and TRBJ2-7; TRBD1 or TRBD2 may be the D gene (6 bases each). This CDR3 contains 14 residues. Trimming shortened V by 5 bases and J by 7 bases, and 18 bases separated the two germline ends. Germline V CDR1 and CDR2: KGHSH, LQKENI. The CDR3 reads CASSSNWGAEEQYF. CDR3 coding DNA: TGTGCCAGCTCATCTAATTGGGGGGCCGAGGAGCAGTACTTC.

Regarding this clone: Other DNA sequences in the same sample also yield this CDR3. This chain connects TRBV7-2 to TRBJ2-7, with D possibly matching TRBD1 (6 bases). The germline CDR1 and CDR2 sequences are SGHTA and FQGNSA. CDR3 length: 12 amino acids. The V end lost 4 bases, the J end lost 4 bases, and 8 bases lay between the germline ends. The CDR3 DNA is TGTGCCAGCAGCTCGACAGGTTACGAGCAGTACTTC. This gives the protein CASSSTGYEQYF.

The rearrangement joins TRBV6-5 to TRBJ2-1; D gene ambiguous. Trimming took 0 bases from V and 5 from J, leaving 5 bases between them. The CDR3 has 13 residues. CDR1 and CDR2 (germline): MNHEY, SVGAGI. DNA for the CDR3: TGTGCCAGCAGTTACTCACGAGACAATGAGCAGTTCTTC. Encoded protein: CASSYSRDNEQFF.

The J gene is TRBJ2-5, the V gene TRBV5-6, with D perhaps assigned TRBD1 or TRBD2 (5 bases each). V lost 1 base and J 3 bases, leaving 22 bases between the germline ends. Per germline, CDR1 SGHDT and CDR2 YYEEEE. The CDR3 spans 18 residues. CDR3 protein: CASSLWGRLTQTKETQYF. CDR3 sequence (DNA): TGTGCCAGCAGCTTGTGGGGCCGACTAACACAAACAAAAGAGACCCAGTACTTC.